These T cell receptor beta chains were read from a single sample in a study of early T cells in non-severe SARS-CoV-2 infection. TCRdb fed the 5' RACE reads into MiXCR, producing one record per CDR3 protein. The sample has about 28,000 distinct CDR3 sequences, about 6.6% seen once. The starting material was whole blood, obtained at baseline. The receptors here all came from an adult who was a healthcare worker with PCR-confirmed SARS-CoV-2 infection or an uninfected control (not recorded which). CDR3s include the opening cysteine and the closing phenylalanine or tryptophan. D genes are given only for firm matches. The listing skips clone size in some rows; elsewhere it reads once, few, many or a size class.

>14|TRBJ1-2|NA|TRBV5-1|few
CASSLGQASYGCTF
TGCGCCAGCAGCTTGGGACAGGCGTCTTATGGCTGCACCTTC
>13|TRBJ2-3|TRBD2|TRBV10-3|many
CAISSTLAGPQYF
TGTGCCATCAGCTCTACCCTAGCGGGCCCGCAGTATTTT
>15|TRBJ2-7|TRBD2|TRBV5-6|NA
CASSLAPSGSYEQYF
TGTGCCAGCAGCTTGGCGCCTAGCGGATCCTACGAGCAGTACTTC
>20|TRBJ2-6|TRBD1|TRBV27|many
CASSLDPPGTGFSGANVLTF
TGTGCCAGCAGTTTAGACCCTCCCGGGACAGGGTTCTCTGGGGCCAACGTCCTGACTTTC
>15|TRBJ1-2|NA|TRBV7-9|many
CASSATGGLGYGYTF
TGTGCCAGCAGCGCTACAGGAGGTCTGGGCTATGGCTACACCTTC
>11|TRBJ2-7|NA|TRBV20-1|NA
CSAPGTREQYF
TGCAGTGCTCCCGGGACGAGGGAGCAGTACTTC
>14|TRBJ2-7|NA|TRBV11-2|many
CASSLEHISYEQYF
TGTGCCAGCAGCTTAGAGCACATTTCCTACGAGCAGTACTTC
>13|TRBJ1-1|NA|TRBV5-1|many
CASSLSENTEAFF
TGCGCCAGCAGCTTATCGGAGAACACTGAAGCTTTCTTT
>14|TRBJ2-1|NA|TRBV5-1|NA
CASSLAPGGNEQFF
TGCGCCAGCAGCTTGGCACCTGGGGGGAATGAGCAGTTCTTC
>14|TRBJ1-1|NA|TRBV7-9|many
CASSSGTENTEAFF
TGTGCCAGCAGCTCCGGGACGGAGAACACTGAAGCTTTCTTT
>13|TRBJ2-5|NA|TRBV3-1|NA
CASSPSAQETQYF
TGTGCCAGCAGCCCGTCGGCACAAGAGACCCAGTACTTC
>16|TRBJ2-1|NA|TRBV20-1|many
CSARPTLASSYNEQFF
TGCAGTGCTAGACCAACCTTAGCGAGCTCCTACAATGAGCAGTTCTTC
>14|TRBJ1-1|NA|TRBV6-2/TRBV6-3|many
CASTYMWQGYAAFF
TGTGCCAGCACTTACATGTGGCAGGGATACGCCGCTTTCTTT
>15|TRBJ2-5|NA|TRBV12-3/TRBV12-4|many
CASSFQAGGEETQYF
TGTGCCAGCAGTTTCCAAGCGGGTGGGGAAGAGACCCAGTACTTC
>14|TRBJ2-5|NA|TRBV7-2|many
CASSLKLDEETQYF
TGTGCCAGCAGCTTAAAACTGGATGAAGAGACCCAGTACTTC
>14|TRBJ1-2|NA|TRBV18|NA
CASSRQASNYGYTF
TGTGCCAGCTCACGGCAGGCCTCTAACTATGGCTACACCTTC
>17|TRBJ2-1|TRBD1|TRBV6-2/TRBV6-3|NA
CASSTVAGGLLSHEQFF
TGTGCCAGCAGTACGGTTGCAGGGGGCCTGTTGTCGCATGAGCAGTTCTTC
>14|TRBJ2-3|NA|TRBV10-1|many
CASSWTDTTDTQYF
TGCGCCAGCAGTTGGACCGATACCACAGATACGCAGTATTTT
>13|TRBJ1-5|NA|TRBV18|many
CASSPQGNQPQHF
TGTGCCAGCTCACCACAAGGCAATCAGCCCCAGCATTTT
>13|TRBJ1-2|NA|TRBV6-6|NA
CASSSSIRDGYTF
TGTGCCAGCAGTTCCAGCATCAGGGATGGCTACACCTTC
>14|TRBJ2-7|TRBD2|TRBV7-2|NA
CASSLSGSTYEQYF
TGTGCCAGCAGCCTCAGCGGGAGTACCTACGAGCAGTACTTC
>12|TRBJ1-4|NA|TRBV28|many
CASSSRDEKLFF
TGTGCCAGCAGTTCCAGGGATGAAAAACTGTTTTTT
>16|TRBJ2-1|TRBD2|TRBV20-1|many
CSAKTRGLAGYNEQFF
TGCAGTGCTAAGACCCGGGGACTAGCGGGCTACAATGAGCAGTTCTTC
>11|TRBJ1-4|NA|TRBV3-1|many
CASSQAEKLFF
TGTGCCAGCAGCCAAGCTGAAAAACTGTTTTTT
>15|TRBJ2-1|TRBD1|TRBV12-3/TRBV12-4|many
CASSFPGQGAHEQFF
TGTGCCAGCAGTTTCCCGGGACAGGGGGCGCATGAGCAGTTCTTC
>13|TRBJ2-7|TRBD2|TRBV6-2/TRBV6-3|NA
CASSYLAGIEQYF
TGTGCCAGCAGTTACCTAGCGGGGATCGAGCAGTACTTC
>14|TRBJ2-3|TRBD2|TRBV9|many
CASSAPSGGDTQYF
TGTGCCAGCAGCGCCCCTAGCGGGGGCGATACGCAGTATTTT